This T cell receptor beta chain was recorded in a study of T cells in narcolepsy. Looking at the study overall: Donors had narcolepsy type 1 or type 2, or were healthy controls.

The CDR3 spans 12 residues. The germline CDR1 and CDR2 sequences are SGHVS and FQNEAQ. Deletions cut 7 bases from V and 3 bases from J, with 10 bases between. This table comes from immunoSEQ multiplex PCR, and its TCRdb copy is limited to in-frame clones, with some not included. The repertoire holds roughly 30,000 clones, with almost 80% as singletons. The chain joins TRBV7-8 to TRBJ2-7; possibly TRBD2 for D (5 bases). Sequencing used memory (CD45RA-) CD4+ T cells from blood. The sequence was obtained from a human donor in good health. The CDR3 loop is CASTSRGYEQYF. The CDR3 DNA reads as TGTGCCAGCACATCACGGGGCTACGAGCAGTACTTC.